Below are 17 T cell receptor beta chains sequenced from a single sample in a study of CD8+ T cells in alopecia areata. Stated treatment: oral pan-JAK inhibitor, 5-10 mg twice daily. Extracted RNA was reverse transcribed, and the resulting cDNA served as sequencing template. Sequencing used immunoSEQ multiplex PCR; TCRdb keeps in-frame clones, though not all of them. The sample holds about 200,000 clones, over 60% seen once. The sample in question was CD4+ T cells sorted from blood, obtained at week 4, from a patient treated with tofacitinib. Every receptor here comes from a human donor with alopecia areata.

The chain joins TRBV6-5 to TRBJ2-7; no clear D gene. The CDR3 extends over 14 amino acids. Trimming took off 0 bases at V and 2 bases at J, with 8 bases between the two ends. The germline CDR1 and CDR2 sequences are MNHEY and SVGAGI. The CDR3 is CASSYSAGTYEQYF. Written as DNA, the CDR3 is TGTGCCAGCAGTTACTCGGCAGGCACCTACGAGCAGTACTTC.

The V gene is TRBV7-2, the J gene TRBJ2-4; tentatively, D is TRBD1 or TRBD2 (6 bases each). Looked up from germline, CDR1 is SGHTA and CDR2 is FQGNSA. The CDR3 length is 18 residues. V lost 5 bases and J lost 0, with 20 bases in between. For the CDR3, the DNA is TGTGCCAGCAGCCCGTCCATTTGGGGGGCGAGAGCCAAAAACATTCAGTACTTC. Translation: CASSPSIWGARAKNIQYF.

The CDR3 sequence is CASSPGVGAGETQYF. As DNA, the CDR3 is TGTGCCAGCAGCCCAGGGGTGGGGGCAGGGGAGACCCAGTACTTC. The chain carries TRBV7-2 and TRBJ2-5, with TRBD1 as a possible D gene (6 bases). Trimming stripped 5 bases from V and 5 bases from J, with 18 bases between. Per the germline V gene, CDR1 is SGHTA and CDR2 is FQGNSA. The CDR3 runs 15 residues. Variable domain in full (rest from reference TRBV7-2 and TRBJ2-5): GAGVSQSPSNKVTEKGKDVELRCDPISGHTALYWYRQSLGQGLEFLIYFQGNSAPDKSGLPSDRFSAERTGGSVSTLTIQRTQQEDSAVYLCASSPGVGAGETQYFGPGTRLLVL.

The J gene is TRBJ1-1, the V gene TRBV4-2, with D possibly TRBD1 on 6 matching bases. This CDR3 comprises 15 residues. The V end lost 3 bases, the J end lost 1 base, and 12 bases lay between the germline ends. CDR1 and CDR2 from the germline V gene are LGHNA and YNFKEQ. CDR3 sequence reads: CASSQTGTPNTEAFF. DNA of the CDR3: TGTGCCAGCAGCCAGACCGGGACACCGAACACTGAAGCTTTCTTT.

This clone was picked up one time. The rearrangement joins TRBV29-1 to TRBJ2-7; 7 bases align to TRBD2. Germline V gene sequence: CDR1 SQVTM, CDR2 ANQGSEA. V shed 3 bases and J 5 bases; nucleotides not matched to a gene: 10. The CDR3 has 14 residues. CDR3: CSVDSGEGRNEQYF. The CDR3 DNA sequence: TGCAGCGTTGACAGCGGGGAGGGGAGGAACGAGCAGTACTTC.

This clone was seen only a few times. The chain carries TRBV7-2 and TRBJ2-2; 8 bases are a match to TRBD1. Trimming at V came to 7 bases and at J to 3 bases, leaving 16 bases not matched to a gene. Germline CDR1 SGHTA, CDR2 FQGNSA. The length of the CDR3 is 18 residues. The CDR3 protein is CASNTGTGAYQHTGELFF. The CDR3 DNA reads TGTGCCAGCAACACCGGGACAGGAGCCTACCAGCACACCGGGGAGCTGTTTTTT.

This clone has a single count. The CDR3 sequence is CASSFGTDNTQYF. The DNA for the CDR3 is TGTGCCAGCAGCTTTGGGACGGACAATACGCAGTATTTT. This chain joins TRBV7-2 and TRBJ2-3; D may match TRBD1 or TRBD2 (5 bases each). V lost 3 bases and J 7 bases, leaving 11 bases between the germline ends. This CDR3 is 13 amino acids long. The germline gives CDR1 SGHTA, CDR2 FQGNSA.

The chain has TRBV30 and TRBJ2-7; tentative D call: TRBD1 (5 bases). Germline loops: CDR1 GTSNPN, CDR2 SVGIG (reference sequence). V lost 7 bases and J 1 base, leaving 11 bases between the germline ends. CDR3 length: 12 amino acids. The CDR3 DNA reads as TGTGCCTCCGCGACAGCGTCCTACGAGCAGTACTTC. Translating it yields CASATASYEQYF.

The V and J genes are TRBV5-1 and TRBJ2-1; unclear D gene. Germline lookup yields CDR1 SGHRS and CDR2 YFSETQ. The CDR3 spans 15 residues. Trimming took off 0 bases at V and 5 bases at J, with 12 bases between the two ends. CDR3 in DNA: TGCGCCAGCAGCTTGGGGCCGACATCCAACAATGAGCAGTTCTTC. As protein: CASSLGPTSNNEQFF.

This chain uses TRBV7-9 with TRBJ2-5, with D maybe TRBD2 (5 bases). The V and J ends lost 3 bases and 1 base respectively, with 12 bases between them. The CDR3 runs 15 residues. Germline loops: CDR1 SEHNR, CDR2 FQNEAQ (reference sequence). In DNA, the CDR3 is TGTGCCAGCAGCTTCAATCGACTAATCCAAGAGACCCAGTACTTC. This encodes CASSFNRLIQETQYF.

This clone has only one observation. The chain joins TRBV29-1 to TRBJ1-2, with a weak D call TRBD1 (5 bases). Between the trimmed V and J ends, which lost 0 bases and 8 bases, there was a span of 16 bases. Germline loops: CDR1 SQVTM, CDR2 ANQGSEA. This CDR3 is 14 amino acids long. CDR3 in DNA: TGCAGCGTTGAAGATCGGCCTTCCTGGGGGGGCTACACCTTC. Its translation is CSVEDRPSWGGYTF.

This clone was seen only a few times. DNA for the CDR3: TGTGCCAGCGGCCTAGCGGGGGCACGTGGGGAGCTGTTTTTT. Encoded protein: CASGLAGARGELFF. The gene calls are TRBV2 and TRBJ2-2, with 10 bases matching TRBD2. From germline, CDR1 is SNHLY and CDR2 FYNNEI. V was clipped by 8 bases and J by 8 bases; unmatched bases: 8. The CDR3 length is 14 residues.

This rearrangement joins TRBV4-1 to TRBJ2-3, with D possibly being TRBD1 (6 bases). The CDR3 covers 14 residues. From germline, CDR1 is MGHRA and CDR2 YSYEKL. Trimming cost V 2 bases and J 6 bases, with 12 bases left between them. CDR3 region: CASSQPRQVDTQYF. CDR3 in DNA: TGCGCCAGCAGCCAACCCCGACAGGTTGATACGCAGTATTTT.

V and J are TRBV6-5 and TRBJ2-7; D remains unclear. Trimming cost V 2 bases and J 1 base, with 6 bases left between them. Germline CDR1 MNHEY, CDR2 SVGAGI. This CDR3 has 13 residues. CDR3 DNA sequence: TGTGCCAGCAGTTACGGCGTGTCCTACGAGCAGTACTTC. Residues: CASSYGVSYEQYF.

The chain recombines TRBV4-3 with TRBJ1-2; D is ambiguous. V was shortened by 4 bases and J by 8 bases, with 14 bases between the two germline ends. CDR1 and CDR2 from the germline V gene are LGHNA and YSLEER. The CDR3 is made up of 13 amino acids. CDR3 bases: TGCGCCAGCAGCCCGCAAGGGAGTGGGGGCTACACCTTC. This translates into CASSPQGSGGYTF.

This clone has a single count. J is TRBJ2-6 and V is TRBV4-3; weak D call: TRBD1 (6 bases). Germline V CDR1 and CDR2: LGHNA, YSLEER. With 1 base removed from V and 0 bases from J, the gap between germline ends came to 22 bases. This CDR3 has 21 amino acids. CDR3 sequence reads: CASSQVMLGRGSLSGANVLTF. The CDR3 DNA sequence: TGCGCCAGCAGCCAAGTCATGTTGGGCAGGGGCTCCCTCTCTGGGGCCAACGTCCTGACTTTC.

This clone was observed a few times. This chain joins TRBV4-2 and TRBJ2-1, with TRBD2 identical over 7 bases. Trimming at V came to 5 bases and at J to 4 bases, leaving 5 bases not matched to a gene. CDR1 and CDR2 (germline): LGHNA, YNFKEQ. The length of the CDR3 is 14 residues. The CDR3 region is CASSGQAGYNEQFF. The DNA for the CDR3 is TGTGCCAGCAGCGGTCAAGCGGGGTACAATGAGCAGTTCTTC.